Shown below are 20 T cell receptor beta chains from a single sample sequenced in a study of T cell responses to AZD1222 COVID-19 vaccine. Method: immunoSEQ multiplex PCR; TCRdb's copy keeps in-frame clones and lacks some. This sample carries approximately 110,000 clones, around 94% of them seen once, and the ten largest clones take around 2%. This sample comprised peripheral blood, obtained on day 0 of AZD1222 vaccination. These receptors came from an adult in good health.

The chain uses TRBV5-1 and TRBJ1-5; D gene uncertain. Trimming stripped 7 bases from V and 5 bases from J, with 4 bases between. This CDR3 has 10 amino acids. Per germline, CDR1 SGHRS and CDR2 YFSETQ. CDR3 protein: CASVYQPQHF. In DNA form, the CDR3 reads TGCGCCAGCGTTTATCAGCCCCAGCATTTT.

This chain uses TRBV3-1 (or the pseudogene TRBV3-2) with TRBJ1-5, with D unclear. Trimming pared 1 base from V and 6 bases from J, leaving 7 bases between. Per the germline V gene, CDR1 is LGHDT and CDR2 is YNNKEL (reference sequence). The CDR3 has 13 residues. The CDR3 spells CASSQVRGQPQHF. The CDR3 DNA follows: TGTGCCAGCAGCCAAGTTCGGGGTCAGCCCCAGCATTTT.

V gene TRBV7-3 combines with J gene TRBJ2-6; D may be TRBD2 (5 bases). This CDR3 region has 16 residues. V lost 3 bases to trimming and J lost 2 bases, with 11 bases between them. Germline values: CDR1 SGHTA, CDR2 FQGTGA. CDR3 in DNA: TGTGCCAGCAGCTTCCCGGGAAAGGCTGGGGCCAACGTCCTGACTTTC. The encoded protein is CASSFPGKAGANVLTF.

The gene calls are TRBV6-5 and TRBJ1-5; no definite D call. Looked up from germline, CDR1 is MNHEY and CDR2 is SVGAGI. The CDR3 has 12 amino acids. Trimming left V 6 bases short and J 2 bases short, with 5 bases between. CDR3 bases: TGTGCCAGCAGGTCGGGCAATCAGCCCCAGCATTTT. This codes for CASRSGNQPQHF.

This clone was detected only once. V gene TRBV2 combines with J gene TRBJ1-4; TRBD1 agrees at 11 bases. J lost 6 bases, V lost 7 bases, and 4 bases had no gene match. Germline V gene data show CDR1 as SNHLY and CDR2 as FYNNEI. The CDR3 runs to 14 residues. The DNA of the CDR3 is TGTGCCAGCATAAGGGGACAGGGGGATGAAAAACTGTTTTTT. This codes for CASIRGQGDEKLFF.

A word on this clone: In the same sample, other DNA sequences code for this CDR3. V and J are TRBV19 and TRBJ2-2; D ambiguous. The CDR3 spans 14 residues. CDR1 and CDR2 from the germline V gene are LNHDA and SQIVND (reference sequence). With 6 bases removed from V and 1 base from J, the gap between germline ends came to 9 bases. The CDR3 nucleotides read TGTGCCAGTAGCATTAGCAGGAACACCGGGGAGCTGTTTTTT. It specifies CASSISRNTGELFF.

This clone was detected once. This chain connects TRBV7-3 to TRBJ2-1, with D unclear. The germline V and J ends were trimmed by 3 bases and 9 bases, with 15 bases remaining between them. Per the germline V gene, CDR1 is SGHTA and CDR2 is FQGTGA. The CDR3 loop spans 14 amino acids. The CDR3 region is CASSFLQVASEQFF. The DNA of the CDR3 is TGTGCCAGCAGCTTTCTCCAGGTTGCAAGTGAGCAGTTCTTC.

The chain's CDR3 is CASSVGVTGTRGRWNLYNEQFF. DNA for the CDR3: TGCGCCAGCAGTGTGGGCGTAACCGGGACTAGGGGTCGGTGGAATTTATACAATGAGCAGTTCTTC. The rearrangement joins TRBV10-1 to TRBJ2-1; 8 bases are shared with TRBD2. The germline V gene encodes CDR1 WNHNN and CDR2 SYGVQD (reference sequence). The CDR3 runs to 22 residues. Trimming took 4 bases from V and 4 from J; bases not matched to a gene: 27.

The chain uses TRBV5-5 and TRBJ1-1; TRBD1 matches at 9 bases. The CDR3 is 13 amino acids. The V segment lost 2 bases and the J segment 11 bases; nucleotides outside the gene matches: 7. Germline CDR1 and CDR2: SGHKS and YYEKEE (reference sequence). CDR3 protein: CASSFGTGFEAFF. CDR3 DNA sequence: TGTGCCAGCAGCTTCGGGACAGGGTTTGAGGCTTTCTTT. Looking up the rest from reference TRBV5-5 and TRBJ1-1 gives the full variable domain: DAGVTQSPTHLIKTRGQQVTLRCSPISGHKSVSWYQQVLGQGPQFIFQYYEKEERGRGNFPDRFSARQFPNYSSELNVNALLLGDSALYLCASSFGTGFEAFFGQGTRLTVV.

The rearrangement links TRBV6-5 to TRBJ2-4; 8 nucleotides match TRBD2. Unmatched junction bases numbered 11, after V lost 7 bases and J lost 6 bases. Germline V gives CDR1 MNHEY, CDR2 SVGAGI. The CDR3 runs to 15 residues. In DNA, the CDR3 is TGTGCCAGCAACCGAGAACGTCTAGCGGGAAACATTCAGTACTTC. Translation: CASNRERLAGNIQYF.

This clone appeared a single time. The V gene is TRBV5-8, the J gene TRBJ1-3, with unresolved D. V lost 0 bases to trimming and J lost 0 bases, with 13 bases between them. This CDR3 has 17 residues. Germline loops: CDR1 SGHTS, CDR2 YDEGEE. CDR3 nucleotide sequence: TGTGCCAGCAGCTTGGACCCAGGCGGCTACTCTGGAAACACCATATATTTT. It is translated as CASSLDPGGYSGNTIYF. Full variable domain (remainder filled in from reference TRBV5-8 and TRBJ1-3): EAGVTQSPTHLIKTRGQQATLRCSPISGHTSVYWYQQALGLGLQFLLWYDEGEERNRGNFPPRFSGRQFPNYSSELNVNALELEDSALYLCASSLDPGGYSGNTIYFGEGSWLTVV.

The chain employs TRBV19 and TRBJ1-5; a possible D gene is TRBD1 (5 bases). The CDR3 sequence is 20 residues long. From germline, CDR1 is LNHDA and CDR2 SQIVND (reference sequence). Trimming took off 0 bases at V and 0 bases at J, with 21 bases between the two ends. The CDR3: CASSIDLFGAGSYSNQPQHF. Written as DNA, the CDR3 is TGTGCCAGTAGTATAGACTTGTTCGGGGCAGGGAGTTATAGCAATCAGCCCCAGCATTTT.

The genes are TRBV10-3 and TRBJ1-5; 10 bases match TRBD1. In germline, CDR1 is ENHRY, CDR2 SYGVKD. V dropped 5 bases and J dropped 0; count of bases not matched to a gene: 1. The CDR3 runs 15 residues. CDR3 in DNA: TGTGCCATCAGTTGGGACAGGGGTAGCAATCAGCCCCAGCATTTT. Encoded protein: CAISWDRGSNQPQHF.

CDR3 sequence (DNA): TGTGCCAGCAGCTTAGAGGACAGAGGGAACTATGGCTACACCTTC. This sequence encodes CASSLEDRGNYGYTF. This chain connects TRBV11-3 to TRBJ1-2; tentative D call: TRBD1 (6 bases). This CDR3 is built from 15 residues. Trimming left V 0 bases short and J 2 bases short, with 10 bases between. The V gene's germline CDR1 is SGHNT and CDR2 YENEEA.

The genes are TRBV3-1 (or the pseudogene TRBV3-2) and TRBJ1-1; maybe TRBD1 (5 bases). V lost 0 bases and J 7 bases, leaving 24 bases between the germline ends. This CDR3 is 18 amino acids long. Germline CDR1 and CDR2: LGHDT and YNNKEL (reference sequence). In nucleotides, the CDR3 is TGTGCCAGCAGCCAAGATCGATTTTCGGCCCGTGAGGGGCTTGAAGCTTTCTTT. This codes for CASSQDRFSAREGLEAFF.

Regarding this clone: Other DNA sequences in this specimen translate into the identical CDR3. This chain links TRBV30 with TRBJ1-2; unclear D gene. Germline loops: CDR1 GTSNPN, CDR2 SVGIG (reference sequence). CDR3 length equals 11 residues. With 1 base removed from V and 4 bases from J, the gap between germline ends came to 4 bases. CDR3 bases: TGTGCCTGGAGTGGTGGCTATGGCTACACCTTC. Translation gives CAWSGGYGYTF.

The chain recombines TRBV4-3 with TRBJ2-1; D is undetermined. This CDR3 is built from 15 residues. The germline V and J ends were trimmed by 0 bases and 8 bases, with 14 bases remaining between them. CDR1 and CDR2 from the germline V gene are LGHNA and YSLEER. The CDR3 nucleotides are TGCGCCAGCAGCCAAGATTACTCGCAAGGCGATGAGCAGTTCTTC. It specifies CASSQDYSQGDEQFF.

The chain employs TRBV6-2 or TRBV6-3 and TRBJ1-1; D uncertain. Trimming pared 4 bases from V and 1 base from J, leaving 16 bases between. Germline V gene data show CDR1 as MNHEY and CDR2 as SVGEGT. This CDR3 has 16 residues. Here the CDR3 reads CASSSHPGGGNTEAFF. CDR3 nucleotide sequence: TGTGCCAGCAGTTCCCACCCGGGAGGAGGGAACACTGAAGCTTTCTTT.

CDR3 coding DNA: TGCGCCAGCAGCCAGGGTAGCAATCAGCCCCAGCATTTT. Translating gives CASSQGSNQPQHF. The gene calls are TRBV4-1 and TRBJ1-5; no clear D. The CDR3 totals 13 residues. Trimming removed 3 bases at V and 0 bases at J, with 3 bases between. CDR1 MGHRA and CDR2 YSYEKL come from the germline V gene.

This clone was seen just once. An end of the junction differs from the germline gene, which may be a read error. The CDR3 bases are TGTGCCAGCACCTTAAATAGAGGGGACTATGGCTACACCTTC. Amino acid sequence: CASTLNRGDYGYTF. The rearrangement links TRBV7-9 to TRBJ1-2, with D maybe TRBD1 (5 bases). The CDR3 extends over 14 amino acids. Per the germline V gene, CDR1 is SEHNR and CDR2 is FQNEAQ (reference sequence).